This T cell receptor beta chain was profiled in a study of CD4+ T cells in melanoma. Notes on the study in general: Reportedly, melanoma neoantigen-specific CD4+ T cells showed varied differentiation states. CD8+ T cell, macrophage and B cell function reportedly correlated with neoantigen-specific CD4+ T cells.

Data came from immunoSEQ multiplex PCR; TCRdb stores just in-frame clones and leaves some out. Of roughly 20,000 clones listed, about 80% were seen once; the top ten hold 3.6%. To note about this clone: The antigen is undetermined.

The CDR3 covers 14 residues. V shed 8 bases and J shed 8 bases, with 19 bases lying between them. CDR1 is MGHRA and CDR2 is YSYEKL in the germline V gene. Sequencing input: cells from a culture (not recorded whether cultured in vitro). The receptor comes from a human donor with melanoma. The chain carries TRBV4-1 and TRBJ2-4; D possibly corresponds to TRBD1 (5 bases). DNA of the CDR3: TGCGCCAGCCGCAATTGGGGCGGTTCGGACATTCAGTACTTC. It translates to CASRNWGGSDIQYF.